A selection of T cell receptor beta chains follows, all from one sample in a study of T cell repertoires in cytomegalovirus infection. Using its own MiXCR run on the reads, TCRdb lists one record per CDR3 protein. This sample has about 300,000 distinct CDR3 sequences, with approximately 10% found just once. Sequencing was carried out using PBMCs. The receptors stem from a human donor in good health (CMV status not recorded). Some clones in this sample may be carry-over from other donors' samples. Each CDR3 is given with its conserved first and last residue. The D gene is left open where the match is weak. Not every row has a clone size; where given, it reads once, few, many or a size class.

d_call,clone_size,v_call,j_call,cdr3_nt,cdr3_aa
TRBD1,.,TRBV20-1,TRBJ1-1,TGCAGTGCTAGAGAGGGACAGGGGGTAGTTGAAGCTTTCTTT,CSAREGQGVVEAFF
.,many,TRBV6-5,TRBJ1-1,TGTGCCAGCAGGCTCAGCCCCATGAACACTGAAGCTTTCTTT,CASRLSPMNTEAFF
.,many,TRBV7-9,TRBJ2-4,TGTGCCAGCAGCCCGGCAGAGCTAGCCAAAAACATTCAGTACTTC,CASSPAELAKNIQYF
TRBD1,.,TRBV29-1,TRBJ1-1,TGCAGCGTTGAAGGTGACAGGGAGGGCATGAACACTGAAGCTTTCTTT,CSVEGDREGMNTEAFF
.,many,TRBV7-2,TRBJ1-1,TGTGCCAGCAGCTTAGAACCGAACACTGAAGCTTTCTTT,CASSLEPNTEAFF
TRBD1,many,TRBV5-6,TRBJ1-4,TGTGCCAGCGGAGACAGGGGCGCCGGTGAAAAACTGTTTTTT,CASGDRGAGEKLFF
TRBD2,many,TRBV6-5,TRBJ2-1,TGTGCCAGCAGTTACCGGGGGGGGGGCGATGAGCAGTTCTTC,CASSYRGGGDEQFF
TRBD1,many,TRBV7-9,TRBJ2-1,TGTGCCAGCAGCTTCCACGGGACAGCGAAGGGTTACAATGAGCAGTTCTTC,CASSFHGTAKGYNEQFF
TRBD1,few,TRBV19,TRBJ1-2,TGTGCCAGTAGTATAAGCCCCGGCAGGGGGTACGGCTACACCTTC,CASSISPGRGYGYTF
.,.,TRBV28,TRBJ2-6,TGTGCCAGCAGTCCCCTAATATTCTCTGGGGCCAACGTCCTGACTTTC,CASSPLIFSGANVLTF